This paragraph reports one TCR beta chain. These data are taken from a study of blood T cell repertoires in COVID-19. Study context: PBMCs, B-cell-depleted T cells, or T cells provided the cDNA or gDNA that made up the material.

Sequenced by immunoSEQ multiplex PCR; TCRdb stores in-frame clones only, minus some. This table holds approximately 150,000 clones, roughly 81% found once. The CDR3 has 15 residues. Trimming took off 6 bases at V and 0 bases at J, with 14 bases between the two ends. CDR1 and CDR2 (germline): MDHEN, SYDVKM. The sequenced material came from peripheral blood. This chain links TRBV28 with TRBJ1-2; D is unresolved. This clonotype was obtained from a human donor with acute or convalescent COVID-19. The donor label of this sample is uncertain. As DNA, the CDR3 is TGTGCCAGCAGCCCACCTGATAGATCTAACTATGGCTACACCTTC. This codes for CASSPPDRSNYGYTF.